This TCR beta chain was sequenced during a study of cytomegalovirus exposure and HLA in healthy donors. Background on the study: An early release of data contained approximately 80 million unique TCRs, which came from HLA-typed donors. General observations from the study: The sole available immune exposure information was CMV serostatus. About 87% or about 30% of the time was how often most TCR beta V segments were productive, according to an earlier analysis.

Remarks on this clone: Its antigen is unknown.

Use of 60 Vbeta and 13 Jbeta primers characterized the PCR. The data were produced by immunoSEQ multiplex PCR, yet TCRdb's version contains in-frame clones alone and is incomplete. The table lists approximately 170,000 clones, approximately 84% of them singletons. J gave up 15 bases and V 5 bases, and 9 bases lay outside the gene matches. The CDR3 totals 14 residues. Germline CDR1 is SEHNR and CDR2 is FQNEAQ (reference sequence). The chain carries TRBV7-9 and TRBJ2-1; TRBD2 agrees at 14 bases. Source material: PBMCs. The sequence came from a woman aged 35 to 49 in good health and CMV-seropositive. CDR3 protein: CASSPGLAGVSRFF. CDR3 DNA sequence: TGTGCCAGCAGCCCGGGACTAGCGGGGGTAAGTCGGTTCTTC.